This is a list of T cell receptor beta chains from one sample in a study of T cell responses to AZD1222 COVID-19 vaccine. Libraries were prepared by immunoSEQ multiplex PCR; TCRdb keeps only in-frame clonotypes and omits some of them. Of about 83,000 clones detected, roughly 82% appear once; the ten largest clones hold about 9.5%. Here the sequenced sample was peripheral blood, taken on day 0 of AZD1222 vaccination. The receptors were sampled from an adult in good health. Each CDR3 is given with its conserved first and last residue. D genes are given only for firm matches. Part of the rows lack a size; the others show once, few, many or a class for expanded clones.

CDR3 protein,CDR3 DNA,clone size,D gene,J gene,V gene
CAWMLEHEGEAFF,TGTGCCTGGATGCTTGAACATGAGGGTGAAGCTTTCTTT,.,.,TRBJ1-1,TRBV30
CASSEQKGLHKAFF,TGTGCCAGCAGTGAACAGAAAGGGTTACACAAAGCTTTCTTT,once,.,TRBJ1-1,TRBV6-1
CASSQGTSFYNEQFF,TGCGCCAGCAGCCAAGGGACCTCCTTTTACAATGAGCAGTTCTTC,.,.,TRBJ2-1,TRBV4-3
CASSFYFTGELFF,TGTGCCAGCAGTTTCTACTTTACCGGGGAGCTGTTTTTT,.,.,TRBJ2-2,TRBV12-3/TRBV12-4
CASSIVGGTVEQYF,TGTGCCAGTAGTATAGTTGGGGGTACGGTCGAGCAGTACTTC,.,.,TRBJ2-7,TRBV19
CASSVFPWTSGRRIPGELFF,TGTGCCAGCAGCGTGTTTCCCTGGACTAGCGGGAGGCGGATTCCCGGGGAGCTGTTTTTT,.,TRBD2,TRBJ2-2,TRBV28
CASSERVAANEQFF,TGTGCCAGCAGTGAAAGGGTAGCGGCTAATGAGCAGTTCTTC,once,.,TRBJ2-1,TRBV2
CASTTILEVPNTEAFF,TGTGCCAGTACCACCATCTTGGAGGTGCCGAACACTGAAGCTTTCTTT,.,.,TRBJ1-1,TRBV19
CASSHGFTVSGANVLTF,TGTGCCAGCAGCCACGGTTTTACGGTCTCTGGGGCCAACGTCCTGACTTTC,.,.,TRBJ2-6,TRBV7-2
CASMGPGRSNQPQHF,TGTGCCAGCATGGGACCGGGACGGAGCAATCAGCCCCAGCATTTT,.,.,TRBJ1-5,TRBV2
CASSPIRPGSYEQYF,TGTGCCAGCTCACCAATCCGGCCAGGGTCTTACGAGCAGTACTTC,few,.,TRBJ2-7,TRBV18
CASASMGSGRATYNEQFF,TGCGCCAGCGCGAGTATGGGTAGCGGGAGGGCCACATACAATGAGCAGTTCTTC,.,TRBD2,TRBJ2-1,TRBV5-1
CASSPDGETQYF,TGTGCCAGCTCACCCGACGGGGAGACCCAGTACTTC,.,.,TRBJ2-5,TRBV18
CASSPGLSYGYTF,TGTGCCAGCAGTCCAGGGTTGAGCTATGGCTACACCTTC,.,.,TRBJ1-2,TRBV25-1
CASSWGLAGGYEQYF,TGTGCCAGCAGCTGGGGACTAGCGGGGGGATACGAGCAGTACTTC,.,TRBD2,TRBJ2-7,TRBV11-2
CASSLEASGGSTYTDTQYF,TGTGCCAGCAGCTTAGAAGCTAGCGGGGGGTCGACTTACACAGATACGCAGTATTTT,.,TRBD2,TRBJ2-3,TRBV7-6
CASSQVSGRGNTGELFF,TGTGCCAGCAGCCAAGTGAGCGGGAGGGGAAACACCGGGGAGCTGTTTTTT,.,TRBD2,TRBJ2-2,TRBV14
CASSPEEGLASSEQYF,TGTGCCAGCAGCCCCGAGGAGGGACTAGCGAGCTCAGAGCAGTACTTC,few,TRBD2,TRBJ2-7,TRBV25-1
CASSEGWGYEQYF,TGTGCCAGCAGTGAAGGCTGGGGCTACGAGCAGTACTTC,few,.,TRBJ2-7,TRBV6-1
CASRQQGAAYEQYF,TGCGCCAGCAGGCAACAGGGGGCCGCCTACGAGCAGTACTTC,.,TRBD1,TRBJ2-7,TRBV5-1
CASSYRFNQPQHF,TGTGCCAGCAGTTACAGATTCAATCAGCCCCAGCATTTT,.,.,TRBJ1-5,TRBV6-5
CASSTGQGREQYF,TGTGCCAGTAGTACAGGACAGGGTCGCGAGCAGTACTTC,.,TRBD1,TRBJ2-7,TRBV19
CASSQAAGDTSGGGQETQYF,TGTGCCAGCAGCCAAGCGGCGGGGGATACTAGCGGCGGGGGCCAAGAGACCCAGTACTTC,.,TRBD2,TRBJ2-5,TRBV4-2
CASSQRTGSLSEAFF,TGTGCCAGCAGCCAACGGACAGGGTCGCTTTCTGAAGCTTTCTTT,.,TRBD1,TRBJ1-1,TRBV4-2
CASSPSGRGQEAQYF,TGTGCCAGCAGTCCCTCAGGCAGGGGGCAAGAGGCCCAGTACTTC,once,TRBD1,TRBJ2-5,TRBV7-8
CASSSFARGLGGYTF,TGCGCCAGCAGCTCGTTTGCAAGAGGGTTGGGAGGCTACACCTTC,.,.,TRBJ1-2,TRBV4-3
CASTERREGTDTQYF,TGTGCCAGCACCGAGAGGCGGGAGGGCACAGATACGCAGTATTTT,.,TRBD2,TRBJ2-3,TRBV27
CASSFQSQPQHF,TGTGCCAGCAGTTTCCAAAGTCAGCCCCAGCATTTT,.,.,TRBJ1-5,TRBV28
CASSPTSAQETQYF,TGTGCCAGCAGCCCAACTAGCGCTCAAGAGACCCAGTACTTC,.,TRBD2,TRBJ2-5,TRBV7-2
CASSSIRTGNTEAFF,TGTGCCAGCAGCTCCATACGGACAGGGAACACTGAAGCTTTCTTT,.,TRBD1,TRBJ1-1,TRBV7-2
CASSSGPDDELFF,TGTGCCAGCTCTTCGGGACCGGACGACGAACTGTTTTTT,.,.,TRBJ1-4,TRBV18
CASSVVPGANVLTF,TGTGCCAGCAGCGTAGTACCTGGGGCCAACGTCCTGACTTTC,.,.,TRBJ2-6,TRBV9
CASSATQGSGANVLTF,TGTGCCAGCAGCGCGACACAGGGATCTGGGGCCAACGTCCTGACTTTC,.,.,TRBJ2-6,TRBV11-3
CASSQVIGQGAYRDGYTF,TGTGCCAGCAGCCAAGTCATAGGACAGGGGGCTTATCGGGATGGCTACACCTTC,.,TRBD1,TRBJ1-2,TRBV14
CASSLTGTYGYTF,TGTGCCAGCAGCTTAACGGGCACCTATGGCTACACCTTC,few,.,TRBJ1-2,TRBV7-3
CASRTGGNTGELFF,TGTGCCAGTAGGACAGGGGGTAACACCGGGGAGCTGTTTTTT,.,TRBD1,TRBJ2-2,TRBV19
CASSLIGGNSPLHF,TGTGCCAGCAGCTTAATTGGCGGCAATTCACCCCTCCACTTT,once,.,TRBJ1-6,TRBV7-3
CASSAPDSGSYEQYF,TGTGCCAGCAGCGCTCCGGACAGCGGGAGCTACGAGCAGTACTTC,.,.,TRBJ2-7,TRBV21-1
CSVRLGTAGYEQYF,TGCAGCGTGCGCCTCGGGACAGCTGGCTACGAGCAGTACTTC,.,TRBD1,TRBJ2-7,TRBV29-1
CASSLGFRGLQETQYF,TGTGCCAGCAGCTTGGGGTTCCGGGGCCTCCAAGAGACCCAGTACTTC,.,.,TRBJ2-5,TRBV5-8
CASSPGRGRGNTIYF,TGTGCCAGTAGTCCCGGCAGGGGGCGAGGAAACACCATATATTTT,.,TRBD1,TRBJ1-3,TRBV19
CASSILGDQEKLFF,TGTGCCAGTAGTATACTGGGTGATCAGGAAAAACTGTTTTTT,.,.,TRBJ1-4,TRBV19
CATSRAVQDSWPQHF,TGTGCCACCAGCAGAGCTGTACAGGACTCATGGCCCCAGCATTTT,.,.,TRBJ1-5,TRBV15
CASSKDREYEQYF,TGCGCCAGCAGCAAGGACAGGGAGTACGAGCAGTACTTC,.,TRBD1,TRBJ2-7,TRBV5-1
CASSLGLSGGSYEQYF,TGTGCCAGCAGCTTAGGGCTTAGCGGGGGCTCCTACGAGCAGTACTTC,once,TRBD2,TRBJ2-7,TRBV7-9
CASSFSRRRGKRTQYF,TGTGCCAGCAGCTTCTCACGCCGCAGGGGTAAGCGTACGCAGTATTTT,once,.,TRBJ2-3,TRBV11-2
CASSSGRPPGTQYF,TGTGCCAGCAGCTCTGGGCGGCCTCCGGGGACCCAGTACTTC,.,.,TRBJ2-5,TRBV7-2
CAGSKMRDRANFSPLHF,TGTGCCGGATCGAAAATGAGGGACAGAGCGAATTTCTCACCCCTCCACTTT,few,TRBD1,TRBJ1-6,TRBV30
CASSVGPPGQFPGNTIYF,TGTGCCAGCAGCGTAGGGCCGCCCGGACAGTTCCCCGGAAACACCATATATTTT,.,.,TRBJ1-3,TRBV9
CASSHAQGFSYNEQFF,TGCGCCAGCAGCCATGCCCAGGGGTTCTCCTACAATGAGCAGTTCTTC,.,.,TRBJ2-1,TRBV5-1
CASSFQTGEQFF,TGTGCCAGCAGCTTTCAAACTGGTGAGCAGTTCTTC,.,.,TRBJ2-1,TRBV11-3
CASSEGGPDQPQHF,TGCGCCAGCAGTGAGGGGGGGCCCGATCAGCCCCAGCATTTT,.,.,TRBJ1-5,TRBV10-1
CASSITRQLNTEAFF,TGTGCCAGTAGTATTACGCGGCAATTGAACACTGAAGCTTTCTTT,.,.,TRBJ1-1,TRBV19
CASSLVRTGGAGYTF,TGTGCCAGCAGCTTAGTTAGGACAGGGGGCGCCGGCTACACCTTC,.,TRBD1,TRBJ1-2,TRBV11-3
CASSPEGTRVRTEAFF,TGTGCCAGCAGCCCCGAGGGGACACGGGTGAGGACTGAAGCTTTCTTT,.,.,TRBJ1-1,TRBV4-2
CASPPRRDREVEGDGYTF,TGTGCCAGCCCACCCCGAAGGGACAGGGAGGTAGAGGGTGATGGCTACACCTTC,.,TRBD1,TRBJ1-2,TRBV27
CASSDPRAGGAGNEQFF,TGTGCCAGCAGCGACCCGCGAGCGGGGGGGGCCGGGAATGAGCAGTTCTTC,.,TRBD2,TRBJ2-1,TRBV9
CASSLAAGGGVPYEQYF,TGCGCCAGCAGCTTGGCCGCGGGGGGGGGAGTCCCCTACGAGCAGTACTTC,.,TRBD2,TRBJ2-7,TRBV5-1
CASSPSGGMNNEQFF,TGTGCCAGCAGCCCTAGCGGGGGGATGAACAATGAGCAGTTCTTC,few,TRBD2,TRBJ2-1,TRBV5-6
CASSQENGRDYNEQFF,TGCGCCAGCAGCCAAGAAAACGGGAGAGACTACAATGAGCAGTTCTTC,.,.,TRBJ2-1,TRBV4-3